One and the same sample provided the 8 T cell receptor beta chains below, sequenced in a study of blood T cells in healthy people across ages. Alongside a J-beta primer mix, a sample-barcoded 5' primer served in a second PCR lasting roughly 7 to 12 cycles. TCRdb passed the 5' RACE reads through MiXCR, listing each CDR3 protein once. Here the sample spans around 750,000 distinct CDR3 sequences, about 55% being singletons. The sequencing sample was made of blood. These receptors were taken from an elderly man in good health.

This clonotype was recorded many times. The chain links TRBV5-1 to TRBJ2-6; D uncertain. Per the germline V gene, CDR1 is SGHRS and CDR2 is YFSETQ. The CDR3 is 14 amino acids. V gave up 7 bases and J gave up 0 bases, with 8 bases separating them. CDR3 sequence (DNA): TGCGCCAGCCTTGATTACTCTGGGGCCAACGTCCTGACTTTC. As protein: CASLDYSGANVLTF.

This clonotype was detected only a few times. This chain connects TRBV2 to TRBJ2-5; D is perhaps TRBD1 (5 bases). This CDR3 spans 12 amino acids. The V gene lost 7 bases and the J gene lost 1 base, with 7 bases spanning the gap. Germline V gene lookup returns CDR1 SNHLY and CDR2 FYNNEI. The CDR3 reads CASTTGQETQYF. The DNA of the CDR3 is TGTGCCAGCACTACAGGCCAAGAGACCCAGTACTTC.

CDR3 sequence reads: CASRYEGTSYNEQYF. CDR3 bases: TGTGCCAGCAGATACGAGGGTACCTCCTACAATGAGCAGTACTTC. The rearrangement links TRBV6-1 to TRBJ2-1; a possible D gene is TRBD2 (5 bases). The tail of the sequence fits TRBJ2-7 better, so the J call may be wrong. The CDR3 covers 15 residues. Germline-derived CDR1 and CDR2 are MNHNS and SASEGT.

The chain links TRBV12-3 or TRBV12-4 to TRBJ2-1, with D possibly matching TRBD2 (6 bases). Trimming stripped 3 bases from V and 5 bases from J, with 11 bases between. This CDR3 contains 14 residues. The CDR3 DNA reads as TGTGCCAGCAGTTTTGGGGGGTCGAACAATGAGCAGTTCTTC. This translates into CASSFGGSNNEQFF.

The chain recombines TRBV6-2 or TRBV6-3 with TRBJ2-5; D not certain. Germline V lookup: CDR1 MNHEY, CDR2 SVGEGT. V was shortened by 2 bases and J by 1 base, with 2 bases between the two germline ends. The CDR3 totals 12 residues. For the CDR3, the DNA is TGTGCCAGCAGTTACGCCCAAGAGACCCAGTACTTC. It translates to CASSYAQETQYF.

CDR3 loop: CASSFSSGRVGEQFF. Written as DNA, the CDR3 is TGTGCCAGCAGTTTTTCTAGCGGGAGGGTCGGTGAGCAGTTCTTC. The chain combines TRBV12-3 or TRBV12-4 with TRBJ2-1; TRBD2 matches 12 bases. The trim removed 3 bases at V and 9 bases at J, leaving 6 bases unmatched. The CDR3 runs to 15 residues.

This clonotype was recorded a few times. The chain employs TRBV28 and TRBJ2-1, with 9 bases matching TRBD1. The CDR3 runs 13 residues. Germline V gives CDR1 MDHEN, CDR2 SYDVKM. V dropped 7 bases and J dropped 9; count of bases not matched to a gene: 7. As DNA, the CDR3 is TGTGCCAGCACCGGACAGGGGTTGAGTGAGCAGTTCTTC. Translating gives CASTGQGLSEQFF.

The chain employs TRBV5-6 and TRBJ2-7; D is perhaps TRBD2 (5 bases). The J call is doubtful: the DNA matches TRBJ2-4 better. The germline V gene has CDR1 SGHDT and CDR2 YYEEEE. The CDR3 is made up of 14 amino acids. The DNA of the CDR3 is TGTGCCAGCAGCCATCGAGGGAACCAAAACATTCAGTACTTC. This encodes CASSHRGNQNIQYF.